Sequencing of this T cell receptor (beta chain) was carried out in a study of blood T cell repertoires in COVID-19. There are 13 residues in the CDR3. Germline V gene sequence: CDR1 SGDLS, CDR2 YYNGEE. Trimming pared 3 bases from V and 3 bases from J, leaving 9 bases between. Methods used by the authors: Amplified reference gene primers provided the basis for estimating nucleated cell counts. The data were produced by immunoSEQ multiplex PCR, yet TCRdb's version contains in-frame clones alone and is incomplete. V and J calls and clone size come straight from that table; D and trimming were deduced from the DNA. The sample lists 270,000 or so clones; more than 85% were seen once. In its sample, this clone was seen once.

Sequenced material: peripheral blood. This chain links TRBV9 with TRBJ1-1, with a possible D match to TRBD1 (5 bases). The TCR sequence derives from a man aged 40-50 years with acute or convalescent COVID-19. CDR3 in amino acids: CASSGGGDTEAFF. CDR3 in DNA: TGTGCCAGCAGCGGGGGAGGGGACACTGAAGCTTTCTTT.